One sample yielded the 27 T cell receptor beta chains listed below, sequenced in a study of T cell responses to AZD1222 COVID-19 vaccine. TCRdb's table, derived via immunoSEQ multiplex PCR, lists solely in-frame clones and lacks some. Among about 180,000 clones listed, nearly 95% were seen once. Sequencing used peripheral blood, obtained 28 days after the second AZD1222 dose. These receptors were taken from an adult who received the AZD1222 COVID-19 vaccine.

CDR3 region: CASSRMKNLNTGELFF. As DNA, the CDR3 is TGCGCCAGCAGCCGCATGAAAAATTTGAACACCGGGGAGCTGTTTTTT. This chain joins TRBV4-3 and TRBJ2-2, with D uncertain. Germline loops: CDR1 LGHNA, CDR2 YSLEER. CDR3 length equals 16 residues. V was trimmed by 4 bases and J by 1 base, leaving 13 bases between them.

The rearrangement uses TRBV28 and TRBJ1-5; D is unresolved. CDR1 is MDHEN and CDR2 is SYDVKM in the germline V gene. The length of the CDR3 is 15 residues. The germline V and J ends were trimmed by 2 bases and 4 bases, with 12 bases remaining between them. The CDR3 reads CASSLLRLRNQPQHF. In DNA, the CDR3 is TGTGCCAGCAGTTTACTCCGGCTAAGGAATCAGCCCCAGCATTTT.

The rearrangement joins TRBV6-1 to TRBJ1-2, with D tentatively TRBD1 (6 bases). Germline V gives CDR1 MNHNS, CDR2 SASEGT. The CDR3 totals 15 residues. Trimming stripped 1 base from V and 7 bases from J, with 16 bases between. The CDR3 nucleotides read TGTGCCAGCAGTGAAGATGGGGGACAAGGACTTGGCTACACCTTC. Encoded protein: CASSEDGGQGLGYTF.

The chain combines TRBV3-1 (or the pseudogene TRBV3-2) with TRBJ2-1; D not resolved. Trimming shortened V by 1 base and J by 0 bases, and 10 bases separated the two germline ends. The CDR3 runs to 16 residues. Germline V gene lookup returns CDR1 LGHDT and CDR2 YNNKEL (reference sequence). In DNA form, the CDR3 reads TGTGCCAGCAGCCAAGTATTCGGGCCCTCCTACAATGAGCAGTTCTTC. Translated, it gives CASSQVFGPSYNEQFF.

The rearrangement uses TRBV6-5 and TRBJ1-5, with no clear D. Trimming cost V 2 bases and J 1 base, with 6 bases left between them. CDR1 and CDR2 from the germline V gene are MNHEY and SVGAGI. The CDR3 has 14 residues. The CDR3 reads CASSYGGSNQPQHF. As DNA, the CDR3 is TGTGCCAGCAGTTACGGTGGGAGCAATCAGCCCCAGCATTTT.

The genes are TRBV5-1 and TRBJ1-2, with TRBD1 matching over 7 bases. V was clipped by 5 bases and J by 10 bases; unmatched bases: 17. Germline lookup yields CDR1 SGHRS and CDR2 YFSETQ. CDR3 length: 15 residues. The CDR3 DNA is TGCGCCAGCAGGCTCCCGGGACAGCCCCTTCTAGACTACACCTTC. This codes for CASRLPGQPLLDYTF.

This chain uses TRBV2 with TRBJ2-5; TRBD2 matches at 9 bases. The CDR3 extends over 15 amino acids. CDR1 and CDR2 (germline): SNHLY, FYNNEI. V dropped 7 bases and J dropped 4; count of bases not matched to a gene: 10. CDR3 nucleotide sequence: TGTGCCAGCACCCTAGGGACTAGCTCAGGAGAGACCCAGTACTTC. Protein product: CASTLGTSSGETQYF. Full variable domain (missing parts from reference TRBV2 and TRBJ2-5): EPEVTQTPSHQVTQMGQEVILRCVPISNHLYFYWYRQILGQKVEFLVSFYNNEISEKSEIFDDQFSVERPDGSNFTLKIRSTKLEDSAMYFCASTLGTSSGETQYFGPGTRLLVL.

DNA for the CDR3: TGTGCCAGCAGTTACCTAGCCGGGACAGGACAAGAGACCCAGTACTTC. The encoded protein is CASSYLAGTGQETQYF. The V call is TRBV6-5, the J call TRBJ2-5, with 8 bases that match TRBD1. The length of the CDR3 is 16 residues. CDR1 is MNHEY, CDR2 SVGAGI, per germline. V shed 2 bases and J 2 bases; nucleotides not matched to a gene: 7.

This CDR3 is CASSRTGPEQYF. For the CDR3, the DNA is TGTGCCAGCTCCCGAACAGGGCCCGAGCAGTACTTC. This chain connects TRBV28 to TRBJ2-7; possibly TRBD1 for D (6 bases). V was shortened by 8 bases and J by 6 bases, with 14 bases between the two germline ends. Per germline, CDR1 MDHEN and CDR2 SYDVKM. There are 12 residues in the CDR3. The entire variable domain, with the rest obtained from reference TRBV28 and TRBJ2-7, is as follows: DVKVTQSSRYLVKRTGEKVFLECVQDMDHENMFWYRQDPGLGLRLIYFSYDVKMKEKGDIPEGYSVSREKKERFSLILESASTNQTSMYLCASSRTGPEQYFGPGTRLTVT.

This clone was observed once. This chain links TRBV3-1 (or the pseudogene TRBV3-2) with TRBJ1-1; 9 nucleotides align to TRBD1. V was pared by 6 bases and J by 4 bases, with 6 bases of the junction left unmatched. The CDR3 spans 14 residues. The germline V gene has CDR1 LGHDT and CDR2 YNNKEL (reference sequence). The CDR3 coding sequence is TGTGCCAGCAGTCGCACAGGGGGCCGCACTGAAGCTTTCTTT. Its protein is CASSRTGGRTEAFF.

The V and J genes are TRBV18 and TRBJ1-4, with D possibly matching TRBD1 (5 bases). The germline V and J ends were trimmed by 3 bases and 0 bases, with 5 bases remaining between them. The CDR3 is 14 residues long. Germline CDR1 and CDR2: KGHSH and LQKENI. CDR3 loop: CASSPTATNEKLFF. The CDR3 nucleotides read TGTGCCAGCTCACCGACAGCAACTAATGAAAAACTGTTTTTT.

V gene TRBV27 combines with J gene TRBJ2-5; D is possibly TRBD1 (5 bases). This CDR3 is 13 amino acids long. The V gene lost 2 bases and the J gene lost 5 bases, with 9 bases spanning the gap. Germline lookup yields CDR1 MNHEY and CDR2 SMNVEV (reference sequence). The CDR3 nucleotides are TGTGCCAGCAGTTTAAAGGGGCGGGAGACCCAGTACTTC. It encodes CASSLKGRETQYF.

The V call is TRBV28, the J call TRBJ2-3; D is uncertain. This CDR3 is built from 11 residues. Trimming removed 5 bases from V and 7 bases from J, with 7 bases in between. The germline V gene has CDR1 MDHEN and CDR2 SYDVKM. The CDR3 loop is CASSVENTQYF. The CDR3 DNA reads TGTGCCAGCAGTGTGGAGAATACGCAGTATTTT.

V gene TRBV11-2 combines with J gene TRBJ2-1, with TRBD2 identical over 8 bases. Germline-derived CDR1 and CDR2 are SGHAT and FQNNGV. With V trimmed by 0 bases and J by 3 bases, 10 bases remained unmatched. CDR3 size: 18 residues. This CDR3 is CASSLDFLAGNFYNEQFF. The CDR3 region has the DNA TGTGCCAGCAGCTTAGATTTCCTAGCGGGCAATTTCTACAATGAGCAGTTCTTC. The full variable domain, rest sourced from reference TRBV11-2 and TRBJ2-1, is EAGVAQSPRYKIIEKRQSVAFWCNPISGHATLYWYQQILGQGPKLLIQFQNNGVVDDSQLPKDRFSAERLKGVDSTLKIQPAKLEDSAVYLCASSLDFLAGNFYNEQFFGPGTRLTVL.

CDR3 coding DNA: TGTGCCAGCGGGGCCGCAGGGGTAGGAATCTACGAGCAGTACTTC. This codes for CASGAAGVGIYEQYF. The rearrangement uses TRBV13 and TRBJ2-7; TRBD1 is a possible D gene (6 bases). Germline V gene lookup returns CDR1 PRHDT and CDR2 FYEKMQ (reference sequence). Trimming took 8 bases from V and 3 from J, leaving 20 bases between them. The CDR3 runs 15 residues.

The chain joins TRBV7-3 to TRBJ2-3, with 7 positions matching TRBD2. V shed 5 bases and J 1 base; nucleotides not matched to a gene: 6. The CDR3 sequence is 15 residues long. In germline, CDR1 is SGHTA, CDR2 FQGTGA. The CDR3 nucleotides read TGTGCCAGCAGCCCCCGGCTAGCGGGCACAGATACGCAGTATTTT. This sequence encodes CASSPRLAGTDTQYF.

This chain joins TRBV6-1 and TRBJ2-3; TRBD2 aligns across 9 bases. Per the germline V gene, CDR1 is MNHNS and CDR2 is SASEGT. V shed 0 bases, J shed 7 bases, and the junction held 11 bases outside the gene matches. This CDR3 has 17 amino acids. CDR3 DNA: TGTGCCAGCAGTGAAGCTCGTCTAGCGGGGAGGGAATATACGCAGTATTTT. Amino acids: CASSEARLAGREYTQYF.

The rearrangement joins TRBV24-1 to TRBJ2-3; D possibly corresponds to TRBD2 (5 bases). The CDR3 contains 15 residues. Deletions cut 5 bases from V and 1 base from J, with 12 bases between. The germline gives CDR1 KGHDR, CDR2 SFDVKD. This chain's CDR3 is CATSGRTCGTDTQYF. The CDR3 coding sequence is TGTGCCACCAGTGGCCGGACTTGTGGCACAGATACGCAGTATTTT.

This sequence joins TRBV7-7 and TRBJ2-5; weak D call: TRBD1 (6 bases). Per germline, CDR1 SSHAT and CDR2 FNYEAQ (reference sequence). Between the trimmed V and J ends, which lost 0 bases and 5 bases, there was a span of 7 bases. This CDR3 contains 13 residues. The chain's CDR3 is CASSLARGETQYF. Written as DNA, the CDR3 is TGTGCCAGCAGCTTAGCAAGGGGGGAGACCCAGTACTTC.

V is TRBV4-1 and J is TRBJ2-1, with TRBD2 as a possible D gene (5 bases). This CDR3 region has 14 residues. Germline CDR1 and CDR2: MGHRA and YSYEKL. V shed 4 bases and J shed 3 bases, with 10 bases lying between them. DNA of the CDR3: TGCGCCAGCAGCCCCCAAAGCGGCTACAATGAGCAGTTCTTC. Translating it yields CASSPQSGYNEQFF.

The chain uses TRBV11-2 and TRBJ2-3, with 12 bases aligning to TRBD2. The CDR3 covers 20 residues. The V segment lost 0 bases and the J segment 2 bases; nucleotides outside the gene matches: 12. CDR1 is SGHAT, CDR2 FQNNGV, per germline. CDR3 coding DNA: TGTGCCAGCAGCTTAGATAGTCTCAGGCTAGCGGGAGGGTCCACAGATACGCAGTATTTT. As protein: CASSLDSLRLAGGSTDTQYF.

The chain has TRBV7-8 and TRBJ2-1; perhaps TRBD2 as D (5 bases). The germline V and J ends were trimmed by 3 bases and 5 bases, with 11 bases remaining between them. This CDR3 contains 14 residues. Looked up from germline, CDR1 is SGHVS and CDR2 is FQNEAQ. Here the CDR3 reads CASSFGPSNNEQFF. The CDR3 DNA follows: TGTGCCAGCAGCTTTGGGCCTAGCAACAATGAGCAGTTCTTC.

The chain couples TRBV9 to TRBJ1-1; D uncertain. In germline, CDR1 is SGDLS, CDR2 YYNGEE. The V end lost 0 bases, the J end lost 1 base, and 7 bases lay between the germline ends. The CDR3 consists of 14 residues. CDR3 DNA: TGTGCCAGCAGCGTAGGCCCAACGAACACTGAAGCTTTCTTT. Its translation is CASSVGPTNTEAFF.

This sequence joins TRBV4-1 and TRBJ2-3; tentative D call: TRBD1 (6 bases). Germline CDR1 reads MGHRA; CDR2 reads YSYEKL. Trimming shortened V by 0 bases and J by 0 bases, and 19 bases separated the two germline ends. CDR3 length: 19 residues. The CDR3 coding sequence is TGCGCCAGCAGCCAAGATGGGAGCAGGGGTTTTCCTAGCACAGATACGCAGTATTTT. Residues: CASSQDGSRGFPSTDTQYF.

The chain combines TRBV5-1 with TRBJ1-1; 10 bases line up with TRBD1. Germline V gene data show CDR1 as SGHRS and CDR2 as YFSETQ. Germline trimming cut 0 bases from V and 5 bases from J; bases unmatched to any gene: 7. This CDR3 region has 16 residues. CDR3 sequence reads: CASSLGQGARGTEAFF. The CDR3, as DNA: TGCGCCAGCAGCTTGGGACAGGGGGCGCGTGGGACTGAAGCTTTCTTT.

The gene calls are TRBV3-1 (or the pseudogene TRBV3-2) and TRBJ2-2, with TRBD2 identical over 11 bases. V shed 3 bases, J shed 3 bases, and the junction held 3 bases outside the gene matches. From germline, CDR1 is LGHDT and CDR2 YNNKEL (reference sequence). The CDR3 has 16 residues. Here the CDR3 DNA reads TGTGCCAGCAGCCACACTAGCGGGGGATACACCGGGGAGCTGTTTTTT. Its translation: CASSHTSGGYTGELFF.

The chain joins TRBV12-3 or TRBV12-4 to TRBJ1-3; D gene ambiguous. V was cut by 5 bases and J by 4 bases, with 9 bases left in between. CDR3 length: 13 amino acids. CDR3 region: CASSPRAGNTIYF. CDR3 nucleotide sequence: TGTGCCAGCAGTCCGAGAGCGGGAAACACCATATATTTT.